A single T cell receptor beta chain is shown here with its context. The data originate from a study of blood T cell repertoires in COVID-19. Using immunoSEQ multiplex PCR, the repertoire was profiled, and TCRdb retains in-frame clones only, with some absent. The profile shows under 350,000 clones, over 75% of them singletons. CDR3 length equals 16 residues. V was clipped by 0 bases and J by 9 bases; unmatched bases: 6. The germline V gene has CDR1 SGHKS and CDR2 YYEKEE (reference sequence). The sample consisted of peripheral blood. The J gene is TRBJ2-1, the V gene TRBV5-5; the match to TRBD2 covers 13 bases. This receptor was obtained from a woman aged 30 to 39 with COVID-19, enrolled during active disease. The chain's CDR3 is CASSLALAGGFSEQFF. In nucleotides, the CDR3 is TGTGCCAGCAGCTTGGCACTAGCGGGAGGGTTTAGTGAGCAGTTCTTC.